A single sample gave rise to the 18 T cell receptor beta chains below, sequenced in a study of cytomegalovirus exposure and HLA in healthy donors. Primers: 60 Vbeta forward and 13 Jbeta reverse. Clones were read by immunoSEQ multiplex PCR, and TCRdb kept only the in-frame ones, dropping some. The repertoire consists of about 88,000 clones, with 85% to 90% occurring once and the leading ten covering 2.3%. The sequenced sample consisted of PBMCs. Receptors were obtained from a man aged 18 to 30 in good health and CMV-seronegative.

This chain links TRBV19 with TRBJ2-7; TRBD1 matches 10 bases. V lost 3 bases and J lost 1; bases outside the gene matches: 9. The CDR3 contains 17 residues. Germline V gene data show CDR1 as LNHDA and CDR2 as SQIVND (reference sequence). In DNA form, the CDR3 reads TGTGCCAGTAGTATCATGACAGGGGGCAGTGGTTCCTACGAGCAGTACTTC. It encodes CASSIMTGGSGSYEQYF.

This rearrangement joins TRBV5-1 to TRBJ2-2, with no clear D. V lost 3 bases to trimming and J lost 1 base, with 7 bases between them. The germline gives CDR1 SGHRS, CDR2 YFSETQ. The CDR3 sequence is 14 residues long. The chain's CDR3 is CASSSQVNTGELFF. Written as DNA, the CDR3 is TGCGCCAGCAGCTCTCAGGTGAACACCGGGGAGCTGTTTTTT.

The V call is TRBV28, the J call TRBJ1-4; D is unresolved. Trimming stripped 5 bases from V and 8 bases from J, with 9 bases between. There are 12 residues in the CDR3. The V gene's germline CDR1 is MDHEN and CDR2 SYDVKM. CDR3 nucleotide sequence: TGTGCCAGCAGTGGCGGGCGGGAAAAACTGTTTTTT. This encodes CASSGGREKLFF.

This clone was counted only a few times. This chain connects TRBV19 to TRBJ1-2, with 8 nucleotides matching TRBD1. Germline V gene sequence: CDR1 LNHDA, CDR2 SQIVND (reference sequence). Trimming at V came to 6 bases and at J to 2 bases, leaving 5 bases not matched to a gene. This CDR3 is built from 14 residues. The CDR3 DNA reads TGTGCCAGTAGACAAAGGACAGGGAACTATGGCTACACCTTC. This encodes CASRQRTGNYGYTF.

The chain uses TRBV28 and TRBJ1-1; unclear D gene. The CDR3 is 11 residues long. From germline, CDR1 is MDHEN and CDR2 SYDVKM. V lost 10 bases and J lost 6, with 12 bases in between. The CDR3 here is CAILGRSEAFF. DNA of the CDR3: TGTGCCATCCTTGGGAGATCTGAAGCTTTCTTT.

The V gene is TRBV7-2, the J gene TRBJ2-7; D is ambiguous. Between the trimmed V and J ends, which lost 5 bases and 3 bases, there was a span of 8 bases. The germline V gene encodes CDR1 SGHTA and CDR2 FQGNSA. This CDR3 comprises 12 residues. This CDR3 is CASSILNYEQYF. For the CDR3, the DNA is TGTGCCAGCAGCATCCTAAACTACGAGCAGTACTTC.

The V call is TRBV4-3, the J call TRBJ1-4; D remains unclear. Germline lookup yields CDR1 LGHNA and CDR2 YSLEER. The CDR3 is made up of 16 amino acids. The V gene lost 0 bases and the J gene lost 0 bases, with 8 bases spanning the gap. The CDR3 sequence: CASSQDGPATNEKLFF. The CDR3 bases are TGCGCCAGCAGCCAAGATGGCCCTGCAACTAATGAAAAACTGTTTTTT.

V gene TRBV7-2 combines with J gene TRBJ1-1; D uncertain. Germline CDR1 SGHTA, CDR2 FQGNSA. This CDR3 contains 14 residues. Trimming shortened V by 3 bases and J by 1 base, and 9 bases separated the two germline ends. The CDR3 protein is CASSFEGWNTEAFF. The CDR3 DNA follows: TGTGCCAGCAGCTTCGAGGGTTGGAACACTGAAGCTTTCTTT.

The V and J genes are TRBV18 and TRBJ2-5, with a weak D call TRBD2 (5 bases). The germline V and J ends were trimmed by 3 bases and 5 bases, with 19 bases remaining between them. Germline V lookup: CDR1 KGHSH, CDR2 LQKENI. The CDR3 has 16 residues. The CDR3 spells CASSPRTVRTMETQYF. As DNA, the CDR3 is TGTGCCAGCTCACCCCGGACTGTCCGAACTATGGAGACCCAGTACTTC.

The V gene is TRBV11-3, the J gene TRBJ2-2, with 10 bases identical to TRBD2. This CDR3 has 18 residues. Germline CDR1 SGHNT, CDR2 YENEEA. With V trimmed by 5 bases and J by 4 bases, 13 bases remained unmatched. CDR3 region: CASSHTGLAGGTTGELFF. The CDR3 region has the DNA TGTGCCAGCAGCCATACAGGGTTAGCGGGAGGAACCACCGGGGAGCTGTTTTTT.

The rearrangement uses TRBV9 and TRBJ2-7; 8 nucleotides align to TRBD1. This CDR3 has 15 residues. Germline values: CDR1 SGDLS, CDR2 YYNGEE. The V and J ends lost 0 bases and 10 bases, in that order; junction bases with no gene match: 12. The CDR3 protein is CASSVDGTGLRFQYF. CDR3 bases: TGTGCCAGCAGCGTAGACGGGACAGGACTTCGTTTTCAGTACTTC.

The rearrangement joins TRBV28 to TRBJ1-3, with D unresolved. Trimming shortened V by 7 bases and J by 4 bases, and 17 bases separated the two germline ends. Germline assignment: CDR1 MDHEN and CDR2 SYDVKM. This CDR3 has 15 amino acids. The CDR3 region is CASTPERGNGNTIYF. CDR3 sequence (DNA): TGTGCCAGCACCCCTGAGAGAGGGAACGGAAACACCATATATTTT.

The chain employs TRBV28 and TRBJ2-4; no definite D call. Germline V lookup: CDR1 MDHEN, CDR2 SYDVKM. The CDR3 consists of 14 residues. Trimming removed 6 bases from V and 0 bases from J, with 9 bases in between. This chain's CDR3 is CASRLSLAKNIQYF. CDR3 sequence (DNA): TGTGCCAGCAGACTTTCGCTAGCCAAAAACATTCAGTACTTC.

The rearrangement joins TRBV28 to TRBJ1-6, with D possibly being TRBD1 (6 bases). There are 16 residues in the CDR3. The germline V and J ends were trimmed by 6 bases and 7 bases, with 19 bases remaining between them. Germline CDR1 is MDHEN and CDR2 is SYDVKM. This CDR3 is CASRTHTGSLNSPLHF. DNA of the CDR3: TGTGCCAGCAGGACGCATACAGGGAGCTTGAATTCACCCCTCCACTTT.

The chain recombines TRBV7-8 with TRBJ2-2, with TRBD2 matching 8 bases. The germline V gene has CDR1 SGHVS and CDR2 FQNEAQ. This CDR3 is built from 15 residues. Trimming took 1 base from V and 6 from J; bases not matched to a gene: 4. The CDR3 region has the DNA TGTGCCAGCAGCTTAGTGGGACTAGGGGCCGGGGAGCTGTTTTTT. Its protein is CASSLVGLGAGELFF. Looking up the rest from reference TRBV7-8 and TRBJ2-2 gives the full variable domain: GAGVSQSPRYKVAKRGQDVALRCDPISGHVSLFWYQQALGQGPEFLTYFQNEAQLDKSGLPSDRFFAERPEGSVSTLKIQRTQQEDSAVYLCASSLVGLGAGELFFGEGSRLTVL.

In its sample, this clone was seen once. The chain joins TRBV28 to TRBJ1-2, with D uncertain. The CDR3 consists of 13 residues. V was pared by 3 bases and J by 8 bases, with 13 bases between. Germline values: CDR1 MDHEN, CDR2 SYDVKM. CDR3 coding DNA: TGTGCCAGCAGTTTGGTTCGGGGTGGCGGCTACACCTTC. Translating gives CASSLVRGGGYTF.

The chain carries TRBV18 and TRBJ2-2, with 8 bases identical to TRBD1. The junction had 10 bases not matched to a gene; V was cut back by 2 bases and J by 5 bases. The germline V gene encodes CDR1 KGHSH and CDR2 LQKENI. The CDR3 length is 17 residues. The CDR3: CASSPTTGGKWTGELFF. In nucleotides, the CDR3 is TGTGCCAGCTCACCAACTACAGGGGGGAAATGGACCGGGGAGCTGTTTTTT.

The CDR3 region has the DNA TGTGCCAGCAGTGACTTAGGGGGCTATAGAAACACCATATATTTT. This gives the protein CASSDLGGYRNTIYF. This chain uses TRBV6-1 with TRBJ1-3, with 7 bases aligning to TRBD1. After removal of 3 bases from V and 5 bases from J, the junction contained 7 bases not matched to a gene. CDR1 MNHNS and CDR2 SASEGT come from the germline V gene. CDR3 length equals 15 residues.